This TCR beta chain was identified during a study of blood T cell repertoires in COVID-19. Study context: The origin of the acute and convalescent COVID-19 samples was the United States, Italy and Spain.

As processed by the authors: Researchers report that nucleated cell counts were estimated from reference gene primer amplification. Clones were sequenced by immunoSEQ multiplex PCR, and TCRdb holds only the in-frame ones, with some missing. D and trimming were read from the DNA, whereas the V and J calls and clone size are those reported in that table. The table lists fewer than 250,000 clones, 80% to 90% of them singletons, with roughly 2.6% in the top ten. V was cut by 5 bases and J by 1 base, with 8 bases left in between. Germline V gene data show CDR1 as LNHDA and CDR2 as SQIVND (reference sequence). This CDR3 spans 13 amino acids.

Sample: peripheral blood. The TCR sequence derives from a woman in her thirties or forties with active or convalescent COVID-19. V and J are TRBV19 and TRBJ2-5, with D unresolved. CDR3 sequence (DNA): TGTGCCAGTAGTGTCGGTCCCCAAGAGACCCAGTACTTC. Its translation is CASSVGPQETQYF.